This TCR beta chain stems from a study of T cell responses to AZD1222 COVID-19 vaccine. Whole-study context: Pooled in the analysis were second doses at about 4 or about 12 weeks.

The CDR3 is 15 residues long. Germline CDR1 is SGDLS and CDR2 is YYNGEE. V was trimmed by 2 bases and J by 0 bases, leaving 10 bases between them. On this clone itself: What it binds is not known.

Profiling relied on immunoSEQ multiplex PCR, and the TCRdb table lists in-frame clones only, not all of them. This table has 90,000 to 130,000 clones, around 89% appearing once. Study results and caveats: Most donors were white British and more were female, and clonal diversity was possibly underestimated.

This chain links TRBV9 with TRBJ2-3; no definite D call. This TCR was sampled from an adult in good health. This sample comprised peripheral blood, obtained on day 0 of AZD1222 vaccination. CDR3 loop: CASSVLGGSTDTQYF. The CDR3 nucleotides read TGTGCCAGCAGCGTCTTGGGCGGTAGCACAGATACGCAGTATTTT.